Listed below are T cell receptor beta chains from one sample, sequenced in a study of human T cells and chemical hapten exposure. Each CDR3 protein gets one entry after TCRdb re-called the RACE reads with MiXCR. This table holds about 180,000 distinct CDR3 sequences, nearly 30% found once. The specimen was whole blood, collected in connection with sensitization to the hapten diphenylcyclopropenone (DPC). These receptors all stem from a woman younger than 45 with alopecia areata. Some clones in this sample may be carry-over from other donors' samples. Both conserved end residues are part of each CDR3. A D gene is named only where the DNA matches it firmly. A row's size may be missing; if present it is once, few, many or a size class.

j_call: TRBJ1-1; cdr3_length: 13; d_call: -; v_call: TRBV28; clone_size: -; cdr3_aa: CASRNTAGTEAFF; cdr3_nt: TGTGCCAGCAGAAACACGGCGGGGACTGAAGCTTTCTTT
j_call: TRBJ2-2; cdr3_length: 12; d_call: -; v_call: TRBV28; clone_size: few; cdr3_aa: CASSFRVGELFF; cdr3_nt: TGTGCCAGCAGTTTTAGGGTCGGGGAGCTGTTTTTT
j_call: TRBJ1-1; cdr3_length: 13; d_call: -; v_call: TRBV15; clone_size: -; cdr3_aa: CATSRGMNTEAFF; cdr3_nt: TGTGCCACCAGCAGGGGGATGAACACTGAAGCTTTCTTT
j_call: TRBJ2-7; cdr3_length: 11; d_call: -; v_call: TRBV5-1; clone_size: few; cdr3_aa: CASSRYYEQYF; cdr3_nt: TGCGCCAGCAGCAGATACTACGAGCAGTACTTC
j_call: TRBJ2-5; cdr3_length: 12; d_call: -; v_call: TRBV27; clone_size: -; cdr3_aa: CASKEYGETQYF; cdr3_nt: TGTGCCAGCAAGGAGTATGGGGAGACCCAGTACTTC
j_call: TRBJ2-1; cdr3_length: 13; d_call: TRBD2; v_call: TRBV29-1; clone_size: few; cdr3_aa: CSGREGPYNEQFF; cdr3_nt: TGCAGCGGTCGGGAGGGCCCCTACAATGAGCAGTTCTTC
j_call: TRBJ1-1; cdr3_length: 12; d_call: TRBD1; v_call: TRBV28; clone_size: few; cdr3_aa: CASSGQVPEAFF; cdr3_nt: TGTGCCAGCAGTGGACAGGTCCCTGAAGCTTTCTTT
j_call: TRBJ1-3; cdr3_length: 14; d_call: -; v_call: TRBV28; clone_size: few; cdr3_aa: CASSLPTLGNTIYF; cdr3_nt: -
j_call: TRBJ2-7; cdr3_length: 15; d_call: TRBD1; v_call: TRBV4-3; clone_size: few; cdr3_aa: CASSQEGGVGHEQYF; cdr3_nt: TGCGCCAGCAGCCAAGAAGGGGGCGTTGGACACGAGCAGTACTTC
j_call: TRBJ1-2; cdr3_length: 12; d_call: -; v_call: TRBV20-1; clone_size: -; cdr3_aa: CSAPDRDYGYTF; cdr3_nt: TGCAGTGCACCGGACAGAGACTATGGCTACACCTTC
j_call: TRBJ2-3; cdr3_length: 16; d_call: TRBD2; v_call: TRBV4-3; clone_size: few; cdr3_aa: CASSQARGGATDTQYF; cdr3_nt: TGCGCCAGCAGCCAAGCTCGCGGGGGGGCAACAGATACGCAGTATTTT
j_call: TRBJ1-4; cdr3_length: 14; d_call: TRBD1; v_call: TRBV7-2; clone_size: once; cdr3_aa: CASSLGTGVEKLFF; cdr3_nt: TGTGCCAGCAGCTTAGGGACAGGGGTCGAAAAACTGTTTTTT
j_call: TRBJ2-1; cdr3_length: 12; d_call: -; v_call: TRBV20-1; clone_size: -; cdr3_aa: CSAPGVREEQFF; cdr3_nt: TGCAGTGCCCCTGGAGTGAGAGAGGAGCAGTTCTTC
j_call: TRBJ2-7; cdr3_length: 17; d_call: TRBD1; v_call: TRBV7-2; clone_size: -; cdr3_aa: CASSLQAPGQASYEQYF; cdr3_nt: TGTGCCAGCAGCTTACAAGCTCCGGGACAGGCGTCGTACGAGCAGTACTTC
j_call: TRBJ2-1; cdr3_length: 15; d_call: TRBD2; v_call: TRBV5-1; clone_size: few; cdr3_aa: CASSSNAGVRNEQFF; cdr3_nt: TGCGCCAGCAGCTCCAATGCGGGAGTGAGGAATGAGCAGTTCTTC
j_call: TRBJ1-2; cdr3_length: 13; d_call: TRBD1; v_call: TRBV27; clone_size: once; cdr3_aa: CATGTGGRYGYTF; cdr3_nt: TGTGCCACGGGGACAGGGGGCAGGTATGGCTACACCTTC
j_call: TRBJ1-5; cdr3_length: 15; d_call: TRBD1; v_call: TRBV28; clone_size: few; cdr3_aa: CASSLPPGGGQPQHF; cdr3_nt: TGTGCCAGCAGCCTCCCGCCAGGGGGCGGACAGCCCCAGCATTTT
j_call: TRBJ1-6; cdr3_length: 13; d_call: -; v_call: TRBV3-1; clone_size: few; cdr3_aa: CASSAGLNAPLHF; cdr3_nt: TGTGCCAGCAGCGCAGGGCTTAACGCACCCCTCCACTTT
j_call: TRBJ1-6; cdr3_length: 14; d_call: TRBD1; v_call: TRBV28; clone_size: -; cdr3_aa: CASTGAGGNSPLHF; cdr3_nt: TGTGCCAGCACGGGAGCAGGGGGTAATTCACCCCTCCACTTT
j_call: TRBJ1-2; cdr3_length: 15; d_call: -; v_call: TRBV2; clone_size: -; cdr3_aa: CASIVRRSAFEGYTF; cdr3_nt: TGTGCCAGCATAGTGAGACGGAGTGCCTTTGAAGGCTACACCTTC
j_call: TRBJ2-2; cdr3_length: 8; d_call: -; v_call: TRBV21-1; clone_size: few; cdr3_aa: CVGSGLFF; cdr3_nt: TGTGTCGGATCAGGCCTGTTTTTT
j_call: TRBJ1-1; cdr3_length: 14; d_call: -; v_call: TRBV29-1; clone_size: few; cdr3_aa: CSVDWRGGDTEAFF; cdr3_nt: TGCAGCGTTGACTGGCGAGGGGGGGACACTGAAGCTTTCTTT
j_call: TRBJ1-1; cdr3_length: 12; d_call: -; v_call: TRBV29-1; clone_size: -; cdr3_aa: CSARVSGTEAFF; cdr3_nt: TGCAGCGCTCGGGTTTCGGGTACTGAAGCTTTCTTT
j_call: TRBJ2-3; cdr3_length: 16; d_call: -; v_call: TRBV5-4; clone_size: -; cdr3_aa: CASSLNSGSSTDTQYF; cdr3_nt: TGTGCCAGCAGCTTAAATAGCGGTTCGAGCACAGATACGCAGTATTTT
j_call: TRBJ2-1; cdr3_length: 13; d_call: -; v_call: TRBV11-1; clone_size: many; cdr3_aa: CASSPGSYNEQFF; cdr3_nt: TGTGCCAGCAGCCCTGGCTCCTACAATGAGCAGTTCTTC
j_call: TRBJ2-7; cdr3_length: 13; d_call: -; v_call: TRBV7-2; clone_size: -; cdr3_aa: CASSPYGVPEQYF; cdr3_nt: TGTGCCAGCAGCCCATATGGGGTTCCCGAGCAGTACTTC
j_call: TRBJ2-2; cdr3_length: 12; d_call: -; v_call: TRBV5-5; clone_size: -; cdr3_aa: CASSSFVGELFF; cdr3_nt: TGTGCCAGCAGCTCCTTCGTTGGGGAGCTGTTTTTT
j_call: TRBJ2-4; cdr3_length: 14; d_call: -; v_call: TRBV5-1; clone_size: -; cdr3_aa: CASSFGVGQNIQYF; cdr3_nt: TGCGCCAGCAGCTTTGGAGTAGGGCAAAACATTCAGTACTTC
j_call: TRBJ2-5; cdr3_length: 13; d_call: -; v_call: TRBV20-1; clone_size: few; cdr3_aa: CSARGWKQETQYF; cdr3_nt: TGCAGTGCTAGAGGGTGGAAACAAGAGACCCAGTACTTC
j_call: TRBJ2-7; cdr3_length: 15; d_call: -; v_call: TRBV6-5; clone_size: -; cdr3_aa: CASTRSGGDVYEQYF; cdr3_nt: TGTGCCAGCACCCGGTCCGGGGGAGATGTCTACGAGCAGTACTTC
j_call: TRBJ2-7; cdr3_length: 13; d_call: TRBD1; v_call: TRBV28; clone_size: -; cdr3_aa: CATHRGGSYEQYF; cdr3_nt: TGTGCCACGCACAGGGGTGGATCCTACGAGCAGTACTTC
j_call: TRBJ1-2; cdr3_length: 16; d_call: -; v_call: TRBV11-2; clone_size: many; cdr3_aa: CASSLGGAGSNYGYTF; cdr3_nt: TGTGCCAGCAGCTTAGGGGGGGCAGGGTCTAACTATGGCTACACCTTC